Below, 16 T cell receptor beta chains from the same sample are listed, as sequenced in a study of CD8 T cells in Susac syndrome. Random hexamers were used to reverse transcribe roughly 0.45 to 1 ug of RNA. MiXCR, run by TCRdb on the immunoSEQ multiplex PCR reads, gives a single entry per CDR3 protein. The profile shows 400,000 or so distinct CDR3 sequences, around 83% of them singletons. The sequencing input was CD8+ T cells from PBMCs. These receptors were taken from a human donor with multiple sclerosis.

The chain carries TRBV3-1 and TRBJ2-3; D is unclear. The CDR3 sequence is 18 residues long. V was clipped by 4 bases and J by 0 bases, with 20 bases between them. Germline lookup yields CDR1 LGHDT and CDR2 YNNKEL (reference sequence). This CDR3 reads CASSRRLATNFSTDTQYF. CDR3 in DNA: TGTGCCAGCAGCCGCCGGTTGGCTACTAATTTTAGCACAGATACGCAGTATTTT.

The V call is TRBV6-2 or TRBV6-3, the J call TRBJ2-1; TRBD2 aligns across 8 bases. The CDR3 is 16 residues long. The germline gives CDR1 MNHEY, CDR2 SVGEGT. J lost 0 bases, V lost 0 bases, and 1 base had no gene match. The DNA of the CDR3 is TGTGCCAGCAGTTACTCGGCGGGGGGCTCCTACAATGAGCAGTTCTTC. This encodes CASSYSAGGSYNEQFF.

The chain links TRBV27 to TRBJ1-1; perhaps TRBD1 as D (6 bases). V lost 0 bases, J lost 10 bases, and 12 bases lay in between. Germline V CDR1 and CDR2: MNHEY, SMNVEV (reference sequence). The CDR3 runs to 13 residues. The CDR3 here is CASSLSMGAAAFF. The CDR3 region has the DNA TGTGCCAGCAGTTTATCAATGGGGGCAGCAGCTTTCTTT.

The chain carries TRBV29-1 and TRBJ2-7; no clear D. Looked up from germline, CDR1 is SQVTM and CDR2 is ANQGSEA. The germline V and J ends were trimmed by 2 bases and 1 base, with 9 bases remaining between them. CDR3 length equals 13 residues. The CDR3 loop is CSVESAESYEQYF. DNA for the CDR3: TGCAGCGTTGAATCTGCAGAATCCTACGAGCAGTACTTC.

In the case of this clonotype: Likely a read error: the CDR3 ends without its conserved phenylalanine or tryptophan. The gene calls are TRBV4-1 and TRBJ1-1, with TRBD1 matching over 8 bases. V gave up 4 bases and J gave up 3 bases; unmatched junction bases: 7. Germline V gene sequence: CDR1 MGHRA, CDR2 YSYEKL. CDR3 length: 15 amino acids. CDR3 in amino acids: CASSPLDREDTEAFC. The CDR3, as DNA: TGCGCCAGCAGCCCGTTGGACAGGGAAGACACTGAAGCTTTCTGT.

The rearrangement uses TRBV12-3 or TRBV12-4 and TRBJ1-1; D uncertain. This CDR3 is built from 17 residues. The V end lost 3 bases, the J end lost 1 base, and 18 bases lay between the germline ends. This chain's CDR3 is CASSFSPWVRRNTEAFF. CDR3 in DNA: TGTGCCAGCAGTTTTAGCCCTTGGGTAAGGCGGAACACTGAAGCTTTCTTT.

The chain couples TRBV4-1 to TRBJ2-7; 11 bases line up with TRBD2. Germline CDR1 reads MGHRA; CDR2 reads YSYEKL. This CDR3 region has 16 residues. J was trimmed by 4 bases and V by 3 bases; bases with no gene match: 8. The CDR3 coding sequence is TGCGCCAGCAGCCAGGAAACGAGGACTAGCGGGTACGAGCAGTACTTC. It codes for CASSQETRTSGYEQYF.

CDR3 nucleotides: TGCAGCGTTGAGTACCCGGGAGGCTCCTACAATGAGCAGTTCTTC. This sequence encodes CSVEYPGGSYNEQFF. The chain has TRBV29-1 and TRBJ2-1, with 7 bases lining up with TRBD2. The CDR3 contains 15 residues. Trimming at V came to 3 bases and at J to 0 bases, leaving 5 bases not matched to a gene. CDR1 and CDR2 from the germline V gene are SQVTM and ANQGSEA.

This rearrangement joins TRBV6-1 to TRBJ1-1; tentative D call: TRBD1 (5 bases). Trimming took 7 bases from V and 4 from J, leaving 25 bases between them. Germline loops: CDR1 MNHNS, CDR2 SASEGT. The CDR3 length is 17 residues. CDR3 sequence: CASTLLHPGSGGTEAFF. In nucleotides, the CDR3 is TGTGCCAGCACCCTCCTCCACCCAGGGTCTGGGGGCACTGAAGCTTTCTTT.

This chain links TRBV6-1 with TRBJ1-2; D is possibly TRBD1 (6 bases). Germline loops: CDR1 MNHNS, CDR2 SASEGT. V shed 9 bases and J shed 4 bases, with 15 bases lying between them. The CDR3 length is 13 residues. The CDR3 region has the DNA TGTGCCAGTTATTCAGGGGAGGGCTATGGCTACACCTTC. Encoded protein: CASYSGEGYGYTF.

The rearrangement uses TRBV5-1 and TRBJ2-3; D is uncertain. CDR1 is SGHRS and CDR2 is YFSETQ in the germline V gene. The CDR3 has 13 residues. Trimming stripped 1 base from V and 4 bases from J, with 7 bases between. The CDR3 DNA reads as TGCGCCAGCAGCTTGTATCCCCCAGATACGCAGTATTTT. Translation gives CASSLYPPDTQYF.

The sample holds one count of this clonotype. CDR3 amino acids: CASSKQGSYNQPQHF. The CDR3 DNA follows: TGTGCCAGTAGTAAACAGGGTTCTTACAATCAGCCCCAGCATTTT. V gene TRBV19 combines with J gene TRBJ1-5; D possibly corresponds to TRBD1 (6 bases). The length of the CDR3 is 15 residues. Per the germline V gene, CDR1 is LNHDA and CDR2 is SQIVND (reference sequence). V lost 4 bases to trimming and J lost 3 bases, with 13 bases between them. Using reference TRBV19 and TRBJ1-5 for the parts outside the CDR3, the full variable domain is DGGITQSPKYLFRKEGQNVTLSCEQNLNHDAMYWYRQDPGQGLRLIYYSQIVNDFQKGDIAEGYSVSREKKESFPLTVTSAQKNPTAFYLCASSKQGSYNQPQHFGDGTRLSIL.

This clonotype was found a few times. The chain employs TRBV7-9 and TRBJ1-2; 7 nucleotides agree with TRBD1. The CDR3 length is 12 residues. Trimming took 5 bases from V and 14 from J; bases not matched to a gene: 11. The germline V gene has CDR1 SEHNR and CDR2 FQNEAQ (reference sequence). The DNA for the CDR3 is TGTGCCAGCAGCCCAGCAGGGGGGGCAGAAACCTTC. This sequence encodes CASSPAGGAETF.

The chain carries TRBV4-1 and TRBJ1-5; no firm D call. Trimming left V 4 bases short and J 5 bases short, with 12 bases between. This CDR3 has 14 residues. Per the germline V gene, CDR1 is MGHRA and CDR2 is YSYEKL. The CDR3 region has the DNA TGCGCCAGCAGCCCGACTTACGGGGATCAGCCCCAGCATTTT. Translating gives CASSPTYGDQPQHF.

The chain has TRBV28 and TRBJ2-1; 7 nucleotides agree with TRBD1. The V segment lost 6 bases and the J segment 4 bases; nucleotides outside the gene matches: 12. Germline CDR1 MDHEN, CDR2 SYDVKM. The CDR3 has 16 amino acids. The CDR3 coding sequence is TGTGCCAGCAGGAGAGTTGGGGACAGTTTATACAATGAGCAGTTCTTC. It is translated as CASRRVGDSLYNEQFF. Based on the CDR3 plus reference TRBV28 and TRBJ2-1, the full variable domain is DVKVTQSSRYLVKRTGEKVFLECVQDMDHENMFWYRQDPGLGLRLIYFSYDVKMKEKGDIPEGYSVSREKKERFSLILESASTNQTSMYLCASRRVGDSLYNEQFFGPGTRLTVL.

V gene TRBV18 combines with J gene TRBJ2-2, with 7 nucleotides matching TRBD1. J lost 3 bases, V lost 4 bases, and 8 bases had no gene match. This CDR3 comprises 16 residues. Per the germline V gene, CDR1 is KGHSH and CDR2 is LQKENI. The CDR3 spells CASSLTADRDTGELFF. DNA for the CDR3: TGTGCCAGCTCACTCACCGCCGACAGGGACACCGGGGAGCTGTTTTTT.